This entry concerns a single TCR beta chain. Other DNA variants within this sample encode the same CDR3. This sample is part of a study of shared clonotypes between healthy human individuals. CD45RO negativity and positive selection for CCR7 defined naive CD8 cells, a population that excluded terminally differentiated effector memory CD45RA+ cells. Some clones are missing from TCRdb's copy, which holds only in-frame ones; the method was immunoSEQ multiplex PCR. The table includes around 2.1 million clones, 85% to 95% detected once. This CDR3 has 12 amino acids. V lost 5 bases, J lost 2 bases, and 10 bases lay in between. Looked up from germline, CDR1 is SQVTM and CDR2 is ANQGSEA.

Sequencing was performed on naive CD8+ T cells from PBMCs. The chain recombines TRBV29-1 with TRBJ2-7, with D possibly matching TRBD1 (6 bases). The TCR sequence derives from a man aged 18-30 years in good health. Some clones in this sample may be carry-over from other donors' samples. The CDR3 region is CSVLTGPYEQYF. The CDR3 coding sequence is TGCAGCGTTCTGACAGGTCCCTACGAGCAGTACTTC.